In its sample, the clone carrying this TCR beta chain was seen once. The data derive from a study of blood T cell repertoires in COVID-19. Libraries were prepared by immunoSEQ multiplex PCR; TCRdb keeps only in-frame clonotypes and omits some of them. In the table there are 55,000 to 80,000 clones, around 90% of which are singletons. In germline, CDR1 is GTSNPN, CDR2 SVGIG (reference sequence). This CDR3 has 16 amino acids. V dropped 0 bases and J dropped 0 bases, with 14 bases sitting between them. The specimen was peripheral blood. The sequence was obtained from a human donor in a cohort sampled during active COVID-19. This chain connects TRBV30 to TRBJ2-5; D might be TRBD2 (5 bases). The CDR3 DNA reads as TGTGCCTGGAGTGTACTTTTCGGCGGGTACCAAGAGACCCAGTACTTC. Its protein is CAWSVLFGGYQETQYF. Together with reference TRBV30 and TRBJ2-5, the CDR3 gives the full variable domain: SQTIHQWPATLVQPVGSPLSLECTVEGTSNPNLYWYRQAAGRGLQLLFYSVGIGQISSEVPQNLSASRPQDRQFILSSKKLLLSDSGFYLCAWSVLFGGYQETQYFGPGTRLLVL.